This record concerns one TCR beta chain sequence. This receptor's antigen is unknown. Base qualities are not recorded, but no much larger clone differs from it by a single base. Ficoll-Paque density gradient centrifugation was used to isolate PBMCs. The junction carries 23 bases between V and J, which are trimmed by 2 bases and 5 bases respectively. The CDR3 holds 17 amino acids from the cysteine to the phenylalanine. Just CDR3 DNA is preserved here, 51 bases in frame from base 1. CDR1 and CDR2, looked up from the germline V gene, are SGHDT and YYEEEE. Sequencing instrument: Illumina NovaSeq 6000. TCRalpha and TCRbeta cDNA libraries were built by 5'RACE with constant-segment primers, adding sample barcodes and unique molecular identifiers. Trizol reagent was used to extract RNA from every sample. Amplification of the libraries took two PCR steps, and the second step added a second sample barcode plus Illumina TruSeq adapters. Libraries were sequenced on an Illumina NovaSeq with 2 x 150 bp paired-end reads. Processing in the source paper ran as follows. With migec v1.2.7, reads were demultiplexed and then collapsed into UMI-guided consensus sequences. With mixcr v2.1.11, UMI consensuses were aligned to TRA and TRB V and J templates and assembled into clonotypes. Clonotypes were classified as expanded or contracted when called significant by both edgeR and NoisET, with noise models trained on biological replicates. edgeR calls used a false discovery rate-adjusted p below 0.01 and a log2 fold-change threshold of 1. As an exploratory analysis of dynamics, max-normalized trajectories of the 1000 most abundant clonotypes were examined by PCA with hierarchical clustering. The CD4 or CD8 phenotype of responding clones was assigned using the separately sequenced CD4+ and CD8+ repertoires. TCRdb trimmed the raw reads at Q25, called clones with MiXCR and kept productive beta chains. Rows are combined by CDR3 protein, so each entry shows the most common genes and DNA. TCRdb assigned the V and J calls; the authors' analysis was not used. Recorded for this sample are under 300,000 distinct CDR3 sequences; roughly a tenth of them occurred a single time. 20% to 25% of the sample comes from the top ten.

This entry belongs to a study of T-cell memory formation after mild COVID-19 (dated by TCRdb to the early 2020s). Regarding the research as a whole: Most TCR sequence clusters were specific to one of the two donors. The cohort was made up of two young adult volunteers, one female and one male, who were previously healthy. In a couple of donors, T-cell clones that expanded and contracted after mild COVID-19 were tracked by sequencing TCRalpha and TCRbeta repertoires over time. Overall study results and their limits: From day 15 to 85, contracting clones showed balanced CD4/CD8 phenotypes, whereas a second wave of clones that expanded from day 15 to 37 leaned towards CD4+. Contracting CD4+ clones appeared mostly in the CM and EM memory subsets, whereas CD8+ clones were enriched in EMRA. Whether the second-wave clones peaking on day 37 were SARS-CoV-2 specific was not confirmed. Some responding clones were detected in pre-infection memory, suggesting pre-existing cross-reactive memory T cells joined the SARS-CoV-2 response. The study included only a couple of mild cases, and larger cohorts that include severe cases with pre-infection samples were judged to be necessary.

The sequence links TRBV5-6 to TRBJ2-7; the D gene is perhaps TRBD1 or TRBD2, as each covers 5 bases. The clonotype comes from a man aged 18 to 29 who had mild COVID-19 (a few samples of this study predate the infection). The sample titles of this study are shuffled in the database, so cell type and time point are left out; the donor was told from shared clones. What was sequenced was PBMCs or a T cell subset sorted from them (not recorded which). The CDR3 amino acid sequence is: CASSFWSWTPDGDEQYF. In nucleotides, the sequence is TGTGCCAGCAGCTTTTGGTCTTGGACACCGGACGGGGACGAGCAGTACTTC.